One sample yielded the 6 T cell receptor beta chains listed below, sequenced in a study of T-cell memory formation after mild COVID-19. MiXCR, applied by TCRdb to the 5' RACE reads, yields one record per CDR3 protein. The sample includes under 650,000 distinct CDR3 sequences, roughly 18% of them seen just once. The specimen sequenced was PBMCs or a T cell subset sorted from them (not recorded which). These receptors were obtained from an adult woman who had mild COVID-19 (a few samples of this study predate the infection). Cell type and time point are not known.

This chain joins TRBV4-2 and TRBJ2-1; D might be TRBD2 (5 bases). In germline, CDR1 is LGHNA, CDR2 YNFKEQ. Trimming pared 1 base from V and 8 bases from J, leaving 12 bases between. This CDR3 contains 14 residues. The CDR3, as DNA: TGTGCCAGCAGCCAAGGAGGGTCGGTCGATGAGCAGTTCTTC. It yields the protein CASSQGGSVDEQFF.

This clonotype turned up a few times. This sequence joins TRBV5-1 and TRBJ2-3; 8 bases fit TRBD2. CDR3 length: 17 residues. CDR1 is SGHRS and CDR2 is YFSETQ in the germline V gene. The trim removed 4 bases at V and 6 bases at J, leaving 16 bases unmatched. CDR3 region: CASSRGWGLGNIDTQYF. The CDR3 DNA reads TGCGCCAGCAGCCGCGGGTGGGGACTAGGAAACATCGATACGCAGTATTTT.

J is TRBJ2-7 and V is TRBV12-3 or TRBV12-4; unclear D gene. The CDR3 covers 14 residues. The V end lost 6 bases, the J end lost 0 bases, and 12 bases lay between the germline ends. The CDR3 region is CASRPKKFSYEQYF. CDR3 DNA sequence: TGTGCCAGCAGGCCTAAAAAATTCTCCTACGAGCAGTACTTC.

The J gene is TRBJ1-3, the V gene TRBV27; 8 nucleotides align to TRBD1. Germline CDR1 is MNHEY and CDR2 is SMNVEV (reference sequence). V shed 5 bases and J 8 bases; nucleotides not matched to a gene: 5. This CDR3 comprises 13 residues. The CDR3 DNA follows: TGTGCCAGCAGTCTATTGACAGGGGACACCATATATTTT. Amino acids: CASSLLTGDTIYF.

The CDR3 DNA follows: TGTGCCAGCTTTGGGGTTGGCGGAGGGACTACAGATACGCAGTATTTT. Protein sequence: CASFGVGGGTTDTQYF. This sequence joins TRBV12-3 or TRBV12-4 and TRBJ2-3; TRBD2 is a possible D gene (6 bases). The germline V and J ends were trimmed by 8 bases and 3 bases, with 21 bases remaining between them. This CDR3 region has 16 residues.

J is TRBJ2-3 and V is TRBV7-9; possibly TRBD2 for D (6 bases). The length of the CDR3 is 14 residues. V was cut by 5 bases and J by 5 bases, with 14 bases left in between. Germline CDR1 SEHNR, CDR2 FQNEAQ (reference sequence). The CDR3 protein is CASSRTPREDTQYF. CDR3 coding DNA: TGTGCCAGCAGCCGGACACCGCGGGAAGATACGCAGTATTTT.